This record concerns one T cell receptor (beta chain) sequence. The antigen is unknown. It may be a read error: a sequence one base away is much more abundant. The sample is drawn from a study of post-analysis software for immune sequencing data. cDNA libraries of TCR beta carried unique molecular identifiers. Input amounts of 1 to 10 million T cells were used. These gave some 500,000 cDNA molecules, so each molecule approximated one T cell. One entry per CDR3 protein, called by TCRdb with MiXCR from the PCR reads. The table includes around 200,000 distinct CDR3 sequences, around 29% detected once. The CDR3 consists of 15 residues. Germline loops: CDR1 MNHNS, CDR2 SASEGT. Trimming removed 6 bases from V and 2 bases from J, with 17 bases in between. Study-wide points: Higher frequency in patients than in controls was seen for 5 or 6 TRBV segments, with TRBV5-6, TRBV5-1 and TRBV20-1 among them.

This rearrangement joins TRBV6-1 to TRBJ2-7, with a possible D match to TRBD1 (5 bases). The sequence came from a girl under 18 with multiple sclerosis. Sequences were obtained from blood. The CDR3 loop is CASRLKSGNPYEQYF. The CDR3 DNA sequence: TGTGCCAGCAGACTAAAGTCAGGGAATCCCTACGAGCAGTACTTC.